What follows is one T cell receptor (beta chain) and its context. The sample comes from a study of blood T cell repertoires in COVID-19. Study in general: PBMCs, B-cell-depleted T cells, or T cells provided the cDNA or gDNA that made up the material.

The germline gives CDR1 SGHDT, CDR2 YYEEEE. Trimming took 1 base from V and 6 from J, leaving 17 bases between them. The CDR3 runs 15 residues. Sequencing was performed with immunoSEQ multiplex PCR; in TCRdb, only in-frame clones are kept and a portion is missing. This table has more than 65,000 clones, around nine tenths appearing once. The chain uses TRBV5-6 and TRBJ2-7; the D gene is possibly TRBD2 (5 bases). The clonotype was recovered from a human donor in a cohort sampled during active COVID-19. The sample comprised peripheral blood. The CDR3 spells CASSLSFAGLREQYF. DNA of the CDR3: TGTGCCAGCAGCTTGAGTTTCGCAGGACTCCGCGAGCAGTACTTC.